A selection of T cell receptor beta chains follows, all from one sample in a study of shared clonotypes between healthy human individuals. Sequencing used immunoSEQ multiplex PCR; TCRdb keeps in-frame clones, though not all of them. The sample carries about 2 million clones, approximately 94% recorded once. The sample comprised naive CD8+ T cells sorted from blood. All receptors derive from a man between 18 and 29 years old in good health. The CDR3 runs from the conserved cysteine through the conserved F or W. The D gene is left open where the match is weak. Part of the rows lack a size; the others show once, few, many or a class for expanded clones.

TRBJ1-4 TRBD1 TRBV4-1 - CASSPPGGQHATNEKLFF TGCGCCAGCAGCCCCCCGGGGGGACAGCACGCAACTAATGAAAAACTGTTTTTT
TRBJ1-1 - TRBV9 - CASSVRQLNTEAFF TGTGCCAGCAGCGTACGGCAGTTAAACACTGAAGCTTTCTTT
TRBJ2-1 - TRBV5-1 - CASSLEQGPFYNEQFF TGCGCCAGCAGCTTGGAACAGGGTCCCTTTTACAATGAGCAGTTCTTC
TRBJ1-5 - TRBV28 - CASSLTGVTIAASNQPQHF TGTGCCAGCAGTTTGACGGGAGTCACAATTGCGGCGAGCAATCAGCCCCAGCATTTT
TRBJ2-2 - TRBV5-8 - CASSSGPNTGELFF TGTGCCAGCAGCTCGGGGCCGAACACCGGGGAGCTGTTTTTT
TRBJ2-1 TRBD2 TRBV12-5 - CASGLVKGGGREYNEQFF TGTGCTAGTGGTTTGGTAAAGGGAGGCGGGAGAGAATACAATGAGCAGTTCTTC
TRBJ2-7 TRBD2 TRBV7-2 once CASSHESLGEGQAYEQYF TGTGCCAGCAGCCACGAGTCGTTGGGGGAGGGTCAGGCCTACGAGCAGTACTTC
TRBJ2-1 TRBD2 TRBV9 - CASSVGLAGLTQYNEQFF TGTGCCAGCAGCGTAGGACTAGCGGGGCTGACGCAGTACAATGAGCAGTTCTTC
TRBJ2-7 - TRBV27 - CASSFSLAGSAYEQYF TGTGCCAGCAGTTTCTCCCTGGCGGGGTCTGCCTACGAGCAGTACTTC
TRBJ2-3 - TRBV15 - CATSMGVGLSTDTQYF TGTGCCACCAGCATGGGAGTGGGACTTTCCACAGATACGCAGTATTTT
TRBJ1-3 - TRBV28 - CASSSYSGNTIYF TGTGCCAGCAGTTCGTACTCTGGAAACACCATATATTTT
TRBJ1-1 - TRBV7-8 - CASSLPGVNTEAFF TGTGCCAGCAGCTTGCCAGGGGTGAACACTGAAGCTTTCTTT
TRBJ2-5 - TRBV28 once CATQPYQETQYF TGTGCTACCCAGCCGTACCAAGAGACCCAGTACTTC
TRBJ1-1 TRBD1 TRBV2 - CASSGMTGGEGGAFF TGTGCCAGCAGTGGGATGACAGGGGGCGAAGGGGGAGCTTTCTTT
TRBJ2-7 TRBD2 TRBV6-5 - CASTWVSGSLYEQYF TGTGCCAGCACTTGGGTGAGCGGGAGCCTCTACGAGCAGTACTTC
TRBJ2-2 - TRBV4-3 - CASSQFIVGGELFF TGCGCCAGCAGCCAATTTATTGTAGGCGGGGAGCTGTTTTTT
TRBJ2-1 TRBD2 TRBV11-3 - CASSSSREAGGVYEQFF TGTGCCAGCAGCTCCAGCCGGGAAGCGGGGGGCGTGTATGAGCAGTTCTTC
TRBJ1-6 - TRBV27 - CASSLNVPYNSPLHF TGTGCCAGCAGTCTAAATGTACCCTATAATTCACCCCTCCACTTT
TRBJ1-2 - TRBV4-3 - CASSQVLGAHYGYTF TGCGCCAGCAGCCAAGTCTTGGGGGCGCACTATGGCTACACCTTC
TRBJ2-7 TRBD1 TRBV9 - CASSVGTAVTYEQYF TGTGCCAGCAGCGTCGGGACAGCCGTGACCTACGAGCAGTACTTC
TRBJ1-1 - TRBV5-1 - CASSLDLGTTEAFF TGCGCCAGCAGCTTGGATCTGGGGACCACTGAAGCTTTCTTT
TRBJ1-1 TRBD1 TRBV9 - CASSPGQGNTEAFF TGTGCCAGCAGCCCGGGACAGGGGAACACTGAAGCTTTCTTT
TRBJ2-7 - TRBV27 - CASSFVIRGGTSEQYF TGTGCCAGCAGTTTCGTTATAAGGGGCGGAACGTCCGAGCAGTACTTC
TRBJ2-1 TRBD2 TRBV2 - CASIEERSGGGLDNEQFF TGTGCCAGCATCGAGGAGCGGTCCGGCGGGGGTCTCGACAATGAGCAGTTCTTC
TRBJ2-5 - TRBV6-5 - CASRGGMGETQYF TGTGCCAGCAGGGGCGGGATGGGGGAGACCCAGTACTTC
TRBJ1-1 - TRBV29-1 - CSVEFGEAFF TGCAGCGTTGAGTTCGGTGAAGCTTTCTTT
TRBJ2-5 TRBD2 TRBV10-3 - CAISEGGLQETQYF TGTGCCATCAGTGAGGGGGGACTACAAGAGACCCAGTACTTC
TRBJ2-7 TRBD1 TRBV6-1 - CASGWDRSIPYEQYF TGTGCCAGCGGTTGGGACAGGTCCATTCCCTACGAGCAGTACTTC
TRBJ1-4 - TRBV5-1 - CASSPEPEKLFF TGCGCCAGCAGCCCAGAACCGGAAAAACTGTTTTTT
TRBJ1-1 - TRBV30 - CAWSVGSTEAFF TGTGCCTGGAGTGTAGGATCGACTGAAGCTTTCTTT
TRBJ2-3 TRBD2 TRBV27 - CASSVTSGSTDTQYF TGTGCCAGCAGTGTTACTAGCGGGAGTACAGATACGCAGTATTTT
TRBJ2-7 - TRBV7-9 - CASSQDRPEQYF TGTGCCAGCAGCCAAGACAGGCCCGAGCAGTACTTC
TRBJ2-7 TRBD2 TRBV4-3 once CASSQVLAEQYEQYF TGCGCCAGCAGCCAAGTGCTAGCGGAACAATACGAGCAGTACTTC
TRBJ1-4 - TRBV30 - CAWSPDSLNNEKLFF TGTGCCTGGAGTCCGGACAGTCTAAATAATGAAAAACTGTTTTTT
TRBJ2-7 - TRBV11-2 - CASSFDVGDYEQYF TGTGCCAGCAGCTTTGATGTGGGGGACTACGAGCAGTACTTC
TRBJ2-7 - TRBV5-1 - CASSMEEGFERYF TGCGCCAGCAGCATGGAGGAGGGGTTCGAGCGGTACTTC
TRBJ2-1 TRBD2 TRBV19 - CASSMLAGGVYNEQFF TGTGCCAGTAGTATGCTAGCGGGAGGGGTCTACAATGAGCAGTTCTTC
TRBJ2-2 TRBD1 TRBV7-9 - CASSLGDRLNTGELFF TGTGCCAGCAGCTTAGGGGACAGACTAAACACCGGGGAGCTGTTTTTT
TRBJ1-2 - TRBV13 - CASSLTEGYGYTF TGTGCCAGCAGCCTAACAGAGGGCTATGGCTACACCTTC
TRBJ2-7 - TRBV7-9 once CASIPGGFSNEQYF TGTGCCAGCATCCCCGGAGGCTTCTCCAACGAGCAGTACTTC
TRBJ2-2 TRBD2 TRBV4-3 once CASSQDGTSGRVGELFF TGCGCCAGCAGCCAAGATGGGACTAGCGGGAGGGTCGGGGAGCTGTTTTTT
TRBJ2-1 TRBD2 TRBV4-2 - CASSHYAGVVDEQFF TGTGCCAGCAGCCACTATGCGGGAGTAGTCGATGAGCAGTTCTTC
TRBJ2-7 TRBD2 TRBV29-1 - CSVEGTSKGSYEQYF TGCAGCGTTGAAGGGACTAGCAAAGGTTCCTACGAGCAGTACTTC
TRBJ2-7 TRBD2 TRBV9 - CASSVAAGAYEQYF TGTGCCAGCAGCGTAGCAGCGGGGGCCTACGAGCAGTACTTC
TRBJ1-1 - TRBV5-1 - CASSLGTGQTTEAFF TGCGCCAGCAGCTTGGGAACCGGACAGACCACTGAAGCTTTCTTT
TRBJ1-2 - TRBV7-9 once CASSPRTATGGYTF TGTGCCAGCAGCCCTCGGACTGCCACGGGCGGCTACACCTTC